A few counts support the clone carrying this TCR beta chain. Its antigen is unidentified. TCRdb analysed the 5' RACE reads with MiXCR anew, one entry per CDR3 protein. The sample shows about 510,000 distinct CDR3 sequences, over 4% of them seen only once. Germline V gives CDR1 SGHRS, CDR2 YFSETQ. The CDR3 is 17 amino acids. V lost 4 bases, J lost 4 bases, and 8 bases stayed unmatched. These data originate in a study of CD8 T cells in ankylosing spondylitis. Study-wide findings and caveats: Reports of some motif variants in reactive arthritis synovial fluid and blood predate this one. A motif of roughly eight highly homologous TCR beta variants was seen as apparently characteristic of ankylosing spondylitis blood. According to the report, clones linked to the disease were significantly enriched in matched synovial fluid samples taken from ankylosing spondylitis patients.

V is TRBV5-1 and J is TRBJ2-1; 13 bases are shared with TRBD2. The sample was blood, either unsorted or a sorted T cell fraction (not recorded which). This clonotype was sampled from a male donor with ankylosing spondylitis. Here the CDR3 DNA reads TGCGCCAGCAGCAGGTGGACTAGCGGGGGAGGATACAATGAGCAGTTCTTC. Its translation is CASSRWTSGGGYNEQFF.